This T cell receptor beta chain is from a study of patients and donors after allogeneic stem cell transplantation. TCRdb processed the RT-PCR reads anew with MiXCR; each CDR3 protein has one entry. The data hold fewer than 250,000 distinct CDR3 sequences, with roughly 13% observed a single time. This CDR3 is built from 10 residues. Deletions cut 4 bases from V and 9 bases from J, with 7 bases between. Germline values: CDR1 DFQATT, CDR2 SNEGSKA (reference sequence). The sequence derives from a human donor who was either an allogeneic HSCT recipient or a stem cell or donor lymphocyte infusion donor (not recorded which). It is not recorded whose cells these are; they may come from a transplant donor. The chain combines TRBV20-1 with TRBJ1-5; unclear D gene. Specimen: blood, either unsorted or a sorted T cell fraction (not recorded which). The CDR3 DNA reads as TGCAGTGCTAACGACGCGCCCCAGCATTTT. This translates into CSANDAPQHF.